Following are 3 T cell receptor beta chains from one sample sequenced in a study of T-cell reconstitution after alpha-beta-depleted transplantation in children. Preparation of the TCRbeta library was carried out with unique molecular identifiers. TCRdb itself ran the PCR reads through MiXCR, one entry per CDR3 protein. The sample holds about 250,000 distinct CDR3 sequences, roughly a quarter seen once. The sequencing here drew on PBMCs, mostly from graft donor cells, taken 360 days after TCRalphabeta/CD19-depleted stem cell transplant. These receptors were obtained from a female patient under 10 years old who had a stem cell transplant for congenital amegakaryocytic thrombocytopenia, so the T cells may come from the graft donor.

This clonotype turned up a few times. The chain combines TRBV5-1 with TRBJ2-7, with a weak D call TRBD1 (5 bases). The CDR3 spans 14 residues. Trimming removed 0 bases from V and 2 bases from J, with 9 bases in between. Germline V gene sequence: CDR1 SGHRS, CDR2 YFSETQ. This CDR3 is CASSLEGDPYEQYF. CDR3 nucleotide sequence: TGCGCCAGCAGCTTGGAAGGGGATCCCTACGAGCAGTACTTC.

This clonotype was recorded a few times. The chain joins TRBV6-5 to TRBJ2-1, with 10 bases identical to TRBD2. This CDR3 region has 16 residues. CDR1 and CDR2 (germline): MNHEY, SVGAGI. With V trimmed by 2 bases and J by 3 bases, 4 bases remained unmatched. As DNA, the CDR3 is TGTGCCAGCAGTTACGTTTGGACTAGCGGCTACAATGAGCAGTTCTTC. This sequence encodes CASSYVWTSGYNEQFF.

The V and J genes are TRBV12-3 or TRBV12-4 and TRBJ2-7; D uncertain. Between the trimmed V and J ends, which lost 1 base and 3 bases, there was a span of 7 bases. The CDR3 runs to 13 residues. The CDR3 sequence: CASSLEQNYEQYF. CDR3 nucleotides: TGTGCCAGCAGTTTAGAACAGAACTACGAGCAGTACTTC.